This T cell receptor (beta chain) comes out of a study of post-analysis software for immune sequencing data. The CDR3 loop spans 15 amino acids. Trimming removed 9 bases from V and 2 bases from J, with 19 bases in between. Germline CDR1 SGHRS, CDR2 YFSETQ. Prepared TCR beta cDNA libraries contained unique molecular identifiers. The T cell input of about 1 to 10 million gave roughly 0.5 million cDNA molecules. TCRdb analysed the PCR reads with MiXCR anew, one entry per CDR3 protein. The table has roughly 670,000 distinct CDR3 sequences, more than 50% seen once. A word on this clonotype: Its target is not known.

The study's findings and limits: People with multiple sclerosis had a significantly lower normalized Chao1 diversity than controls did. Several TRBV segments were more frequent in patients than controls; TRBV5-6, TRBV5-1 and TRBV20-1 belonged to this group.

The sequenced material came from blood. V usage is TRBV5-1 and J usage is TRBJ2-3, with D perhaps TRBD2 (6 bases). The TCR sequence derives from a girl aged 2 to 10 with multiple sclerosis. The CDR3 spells CATRRGGGSTDTQYF. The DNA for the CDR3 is TGCGCCACCCGTCGGGGAGGCGGTTCCACAGATACGCAGTATTTT. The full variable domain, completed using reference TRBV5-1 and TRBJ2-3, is KAGVTQTPRYLIKTRGQQVTLSCSPISGHRSVSWYQQTPGQGLQFLFEYFSETQRNKGNFPGRFSGRQFSNSRSEMNVSTLELGDSALYLCATRRGGGSTDTQYFGPGTRLTVL.